This passage covers 17 T cell receptor beta chains from one sample sequenced in a study of radiotherapy plus CTLA-4 blockade in lung cancer. Assay used: immunoSEQ multiplex PCR; TCRdb lists only in-frame clones, some missing. Of 25,000 to 35,000 clones listed, roughly four fifths are singletons. This specimen was peripheral blood, taken from a patient treated with radiotherapy plus ipilimumab. The receptors were sampled from a human donor with non-small cell lung cancer who had stable disease on radiotherapy plus ipilimumab.

V is TRBV19 and J is TRBJ1-1; 9 bases line up with TRBD1. Looked up from germline, CDR1 is LNHDA and CDR2 is SQIVND (reference sequence). The CDR3 has 15 amino acids. With V trimmed by 10 bases and J by 1 base, 10 bases remained unmatched. CDR3 nucleotides: TGTGCCACCGACGGAGGACAGGGGACGAACACTGAAGCTTTCTTT. This gives the protein CATDGGQGTNTEAFF.

The chain couples TRBV27 to TRBJ2-7; D gene unclear. Trimming took 7 bases from V and 0 from J, leaving 10 bases between them. The V gene's germline CDR1 is MNHEY and CDR2 SMNVEV (reference sequence). The CDR3 contains 13 residues. The CDR3 here is CASTGDNSYEQYF. CDR3 DNA: TGTGCCAGCACTGGAGACAACTCCTACGAGCAGTACTTC.

The chain uses TRBV29-1 and TRBJ1-1; 8 nucleotides match TRBD1. The CDR3 covers 14 residues. V shed 1 base and J 3 bases; nucleotides not matched to a gene: 4. Germline values: CDR1 SQVTM, CDR2 ANQGSEA. The CDR3 reads CSVEVGQDYTEAFF. The CDR3, as DNA: TGCAGCGTTGAAGTGGGACAGGATTACACTGAAGCTTTCTTT.

The V and J genes are TRBV5-5 and TRBJ1-2; TRBD1 matches at 7 bases. V shed 2 bases, J shed 7 bases, and the junction held 11 bases outside the gene matches. CDR3 size: 15 residues. The germline V gene encodes CDR1 SGHKS and CDR2 YYEKEE (reference sequence). The CDR3 loop is CASSFNQGGSGGYTF. CDR3 in DNA: TGTGCCAGCAGCTTTAATCAAGGGGGCAGCGGTGGCTACACCTTC.

V gene TRBV5-4 combines with J gene TRBJ2-7; 7 bases align to TRBD1. Germline CDR1 is SGHNT and CDR2 is YYREEE (reference sequence). The CDR3 has 14 residues. Losses at the gene ends were 0 bases for V and 6 bases for J; bases not matched to a gene: 6. CDR3: CASSLGQGYGEQYF. The CDR3 DNA is TGTGCCAGCAGCTTGGGACAGGGTTACGGCGAGCAGTACTTC. The complete variable domain, with remaining parts taken from reference TRBV5-4 and TRBJ2-7, reads ETGVTQSPTHLIKTRGQQVTLRCSSQSGHNTVSWYQQALGQGPQFIFQYYREEENGRGNFPPRFSGLQFPNYSSELNVNALELDDSALYLCASSLGQGYGEQYFGPGTRLTVT.

This rearrangement joins TRBV19 to TRBJ1-2; 7 bases map to TRBD1. CDR3 length: 13 residues. Germline V gene lookup returns CDR1 LNHDA and CDR2 SQIVND (reference sequence). V lost 6 bases to trimming and J lost 7 bases; unmatched junction nucleotides: 8. The CDR3 bases are TGTGCCAGTAGCCTCGACAGGGCCCGTGGCTACACCTTC. This sequence encodes CASSLDRARGYTF.

The rearrangement links TRBV11-2 to TRBJ2-7, with 7 bases matching TRBD1. The CDR3 runs 14 residues. In germline, CDR1 is SGHAT, CDR2 FQNNGV. J gave up 0 bases and V 5 bases, and 4 bases lay outside the gene matches. This CDR3 is CASSLWDSSYEQYF. CDR3 bases: TGTGCCAGCAGCCTCTGGGACAGCTCCTACGAGCAGTACTTC.

This clone has more than one count but fewer than ten. The V gene is TRBV30, the J gene TRBJ2-7; 9 bases line up with TRBD1. From germline, CDR1 is GTSNPN and CDR2 SVGIG (reference sequence). The CDR3 runs 14 residues. After removal of 3 bases from V and 5 bases from J, the junction contained 8 bases not matched to a gene. The CDR3 DNA reads TGTGCCTGGAGAGGGACAGGGAAAACCAACGAGCAGTACTTC. As protein: CAWRGTGKTNEQYF. Using reference TRBV30 and TRBJ2-7 for the parts outside the CDR3, the full variable domain is SQTIHQWPATLVQPVGSPLSLECTVEGTSNPNLYWYRQAAGRGLQLLFYSVGIGQISSEVPQNLSASRPQDRQFILSSKKLLLSDSGFYLCAWRGTGKTNEQYFGPGTRLTVT.

DNA of the CDR3: TGTGCTAGTGCCCCCCCTGGACGGCAAGGATACGGGCCAAGGCAAGAGACCCAGTACTTC. This sequence encodes CASAPPGRQGYGPRQETQYF. This sequence joins TRBV12-5 and TRBJ2-5; D not resolved. The CDR3 totals 20 residues. V was shortened by 7 bases and J by 2 bases, with 32 bases between the two germline ends. The germline CDR1 and CDR2 sequences are LGHNT and FRNRAP.

This rearrangement joins TRBV28 to TRBJ1-4, with D hard to call. This CDR3 has 14 amino acids. V gave up 3 bases and J gave up 4 bases, with 9 bases separating them. Germline CDR1 and CDR2: MDHEN and SYDVKM. In DNA form, the CDR3 reads TGTGCCAGCAGTTTGATGGGTTATAATGAAAAACTGTTTTTT. Residues: CASSLMGYNEKLFF. Supplemented by reference TRBV28 and TRBJ1-4, the full variable domain reads DVKVTQSSRYLVKRTGEKVFLECVQDMDHENMFWYRQDPGLGLRLIYFSYDVKMKEKGDIPEGYSVSREKKERFSLILESASTNQTSMYLCASSLMGYNEKLFFGSGTQLSVL.

In its sample, this clone was seen once. This sequence joins TRBV18 and TRBJ1-3, with 10 nucleotides matching TRBD1. Unmatched junction bases numbered 7, after V lost 5 bases and J lost 3 bases. CDR3 length: 16 amino acids. Germline loops: CDR1 KGHSH, CDR2 LQKENI. CDR3 nucleotide sequence: TGTGCCAGCTCAAGTACCGGGACAGGGGTTGGAAACACCATATATTTT. Translated: CASSSTGTGVGNTIYF.

V usage is TRBV6-1 and J usage is TRBJ1-6; D is unresolved. Germline V lookup: CDR1 MNHNS, CDR2 SASEGT. V was shortened by 2 bases and J by 9 bases, with 14 bases between the two germline ends. There are 15 residues in the CDR3. The CDR3 sequence is CASSEWTRFGSPLHF. In DNA form, the CDR3 reads TGTGCCAGCAGTGAATGGACCCGTTTCGGTTCACCCCTCCACTTT.

This clone was detected only a few times. The chain recombines TRBV7-4 with TRBJ1-1; 7 nucleotides align to TRBD1. Trimming took 2 bases from V and 4 from J; bases not matched to a gene: 4. Looked up from germline, CDR1 is SGHVT and CDR2 is SQSDAQ. The CDR3 runs to 14 residues. The CDR3 bases are TGTGCCAGCAGCTTAATGACAGGGCCCACTGAAGCTTTCTTT. It specifies CASSLMTGPTEAFF.

V is TRBV12-5 and J is TRBJ1-2, with D unresolved. Germline CDR1 and CDR2: LGHNT and FRNRAP. The V and J ends lost 0 bases and 2 bases respectively, with 13 bases between them. This CDR3 spans 16 amino acids. CDR3 loop: CASGLVWTAVNYGYTF. The CDR3 nucleotides are TGTGCTAGTGGTTTGGTTTGGACGGCAGTGAACTATGGCTACACCTTC.

V and J are TRBV27 and TRBJ2-6; D might be TRBD1 or TRBD2, each matching 6 bases. Germline CDR1 MNHEY, CDR2 SMNVEV (reference sequence). This CDR3 is built from 15 residues. The germline V and J ends were trimmed by 3 bases and 6 bases, with 12 bases remaining between them. In DNA, the CDR3 is TGTGCCAGCAGTTTTGGGGGCGGGAAGGCCAACGTCCTGACTTTC. It yields the protein CASSFGGGKANVLTF.

This clone was counted a single time. The chain employs TRBV7-2 and TRBJ1-5; D possibly corresponds to TRBD1 (5 bases). The CDR3 length is 15 residues. Trimming shortened V by 2 bases and J by 4 bases, and 12 bases separated the two germline ends. Per germline, CDR1 SGHTA and CDR2 FQGNSA. CDR3 in amino acids: CASSLRGVGNQPQHF. The CDR3 coding sequence is TGTGCCAGCAGCTTACGGGGGGTTGGGAATCAGCCCCAGCATTTT.

This clone was seen only once. The chain is built from TRBV28 and TRBJ1-2, with 7 bases that match TRBD1. The length of the CDR3 is 12 residues. Germline trimming cut 5 bases from V and 8 bases from J; bases unmatched to any gene: 5. In germline, CDR1 is MDHEN, CDR2 SYDVKM. The CDR3 sequence is CASSRQGRGYTF. The CDR3 DNA reads as TGTGCCAGCAGTAGACAGGGCCGCGGCTACACCTTC.